Here is one T cell receptor beta chain with its context. The entry originates in a study of CD8 T cells in Susac syndrome. RNA totalling about 0.5 to 1 ug underwent reverse transcription with random hexamers. TCRdb re-analysed the immunoSEQ multiplex PCR reads in MiXCR, keeping a single row per CDR3 protein. The sample has about 120,000 distinct CDR3 sequences; around 90% are singletons. Trimming shortened V by 5 bases and J by 9 bases, and 14 bases separated the two germline ends. The CDR3 has 13 residues. Germline loops: CDR1 MNHEY, CDR2 SVGEGT. This TCR came from a human donor in good health. Sequenced: CD4+ T cells from PBMCs. The genes are TRBV6-2 or TRBV6-3 and TRBJ2-1; weak D call: TRBD2 (5 bases). In DNA, the CDR3 is TGTGCCAGCAGTCACGACCCGGCGGGTGAGCAGTTCTTC. Residues: CASSHDPAGEQFF.